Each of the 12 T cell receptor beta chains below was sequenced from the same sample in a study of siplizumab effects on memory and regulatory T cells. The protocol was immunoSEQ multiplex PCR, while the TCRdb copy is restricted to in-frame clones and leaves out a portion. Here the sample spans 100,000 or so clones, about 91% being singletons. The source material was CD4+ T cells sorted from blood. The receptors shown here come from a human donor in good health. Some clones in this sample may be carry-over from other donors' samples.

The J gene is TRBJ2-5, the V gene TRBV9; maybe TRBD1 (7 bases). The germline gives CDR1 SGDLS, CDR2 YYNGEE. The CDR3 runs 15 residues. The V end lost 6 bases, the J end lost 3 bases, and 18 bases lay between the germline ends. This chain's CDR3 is CASTRRGDSKETQYF. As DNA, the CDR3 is TGTGCCAGCACCAGGAGGGGGGACAGCAAAGAGACCCAGTACTTC.

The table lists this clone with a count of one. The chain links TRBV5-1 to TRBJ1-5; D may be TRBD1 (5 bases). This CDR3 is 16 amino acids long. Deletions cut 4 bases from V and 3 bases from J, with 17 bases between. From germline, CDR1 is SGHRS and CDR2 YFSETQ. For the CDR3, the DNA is TGCGCCAGCAGCGGAGGGACGGCGAAACTCAATCAGCCCCAGCATTTT. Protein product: CASSGGTAKLNQPQHF.

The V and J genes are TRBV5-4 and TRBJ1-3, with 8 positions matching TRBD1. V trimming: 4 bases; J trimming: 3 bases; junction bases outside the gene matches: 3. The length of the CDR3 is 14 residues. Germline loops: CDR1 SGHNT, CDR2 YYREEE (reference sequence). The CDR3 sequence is CASSLDRVGNTIYF. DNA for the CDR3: TGTGCCAGCAGCCTGGACAGGGTTGGAAACACCATATATTTT.

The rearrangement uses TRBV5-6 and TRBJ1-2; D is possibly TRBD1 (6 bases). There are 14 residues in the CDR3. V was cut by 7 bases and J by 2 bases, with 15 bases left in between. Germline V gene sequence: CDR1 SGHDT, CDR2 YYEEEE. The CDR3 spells CASSLTGANYGYTF. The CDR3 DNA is TGTGCCAGCTCCCTAACGGGGGCGAACTATGGCTACACCTTC.

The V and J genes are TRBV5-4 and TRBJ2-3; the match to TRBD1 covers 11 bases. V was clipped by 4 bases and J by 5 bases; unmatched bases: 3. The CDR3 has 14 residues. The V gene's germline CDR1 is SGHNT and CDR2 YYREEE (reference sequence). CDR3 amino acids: CASSPGTGGDTQYF. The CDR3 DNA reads TGTGCCAGCAGCCCGGGGACAGGGGGAGATACGCAGTATTTT.

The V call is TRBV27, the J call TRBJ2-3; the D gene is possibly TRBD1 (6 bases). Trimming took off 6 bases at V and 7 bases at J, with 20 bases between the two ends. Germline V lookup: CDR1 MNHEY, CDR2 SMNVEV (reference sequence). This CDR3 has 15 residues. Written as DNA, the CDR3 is TGTGCCAGCAGGCCGATACAGGGTGTTTTAAATACGCAGTATTTT. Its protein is CASRPIQGVLNTQYF.

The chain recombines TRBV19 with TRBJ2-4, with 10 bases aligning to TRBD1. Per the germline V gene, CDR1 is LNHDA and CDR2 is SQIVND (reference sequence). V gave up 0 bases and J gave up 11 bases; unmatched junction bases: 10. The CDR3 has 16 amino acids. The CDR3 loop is CASSIDLWGQGLVQYF. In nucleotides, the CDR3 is TGTGCCAGTAGTATAGATCTATGGGGACAGGGGCTCGTTCAGTACTTC.

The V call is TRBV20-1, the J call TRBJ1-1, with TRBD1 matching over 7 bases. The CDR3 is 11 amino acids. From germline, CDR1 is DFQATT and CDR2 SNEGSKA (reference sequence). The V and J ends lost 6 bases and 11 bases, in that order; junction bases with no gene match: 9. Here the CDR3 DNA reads TGCAGTGCGCCCAGGGGGGGAAGTGCTTTCTTT. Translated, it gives CSAPRGGSAFF.

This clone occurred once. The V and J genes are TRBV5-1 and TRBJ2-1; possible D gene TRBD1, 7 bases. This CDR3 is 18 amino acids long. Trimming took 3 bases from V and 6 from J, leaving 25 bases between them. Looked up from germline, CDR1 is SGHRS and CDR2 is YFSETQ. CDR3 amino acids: CASSSKGASALLGNEQFF. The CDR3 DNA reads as TGCGCCAGCAGCTCTAAGGGGGCTAGCGCCCTCCTTGGCAATGAGCAGTTCTTC.

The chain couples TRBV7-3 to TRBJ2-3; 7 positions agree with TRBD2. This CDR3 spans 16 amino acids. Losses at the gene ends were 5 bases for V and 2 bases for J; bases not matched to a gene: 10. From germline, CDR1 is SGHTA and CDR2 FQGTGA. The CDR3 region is CASSPLASGPTDTQYF. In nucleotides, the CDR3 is TGTGCCAGCAGCCCTCTGGCTAGCGGACCCACAGATACGCAGTATTTT.

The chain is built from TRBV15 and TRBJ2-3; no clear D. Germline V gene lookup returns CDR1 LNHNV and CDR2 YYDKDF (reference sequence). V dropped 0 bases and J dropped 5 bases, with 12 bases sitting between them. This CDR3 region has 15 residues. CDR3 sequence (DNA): TGTGCCACCAGCAGAGAAGCCAGAAAGGGAGATACGCAGTATTTT. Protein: CATSREARKGDTQYF.

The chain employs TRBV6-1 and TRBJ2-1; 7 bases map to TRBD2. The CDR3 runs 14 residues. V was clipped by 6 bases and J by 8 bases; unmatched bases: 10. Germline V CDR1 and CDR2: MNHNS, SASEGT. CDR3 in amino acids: CASRVTSSNDEQFF. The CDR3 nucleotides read TGTGCCAGCAGGGTGACTAGCAGTAACGATGAGCAGTTCTTC.